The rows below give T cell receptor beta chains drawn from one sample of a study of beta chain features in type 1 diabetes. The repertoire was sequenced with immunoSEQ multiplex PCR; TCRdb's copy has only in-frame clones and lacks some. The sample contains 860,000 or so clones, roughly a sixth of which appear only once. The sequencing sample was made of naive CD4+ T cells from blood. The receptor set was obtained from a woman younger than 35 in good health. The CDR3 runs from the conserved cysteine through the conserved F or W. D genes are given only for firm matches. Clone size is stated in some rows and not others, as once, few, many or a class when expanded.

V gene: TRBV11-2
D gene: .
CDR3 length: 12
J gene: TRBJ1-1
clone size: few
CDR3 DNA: TGTGCCAGCAGACCTACGGGACATGAAGCTTTCTTT
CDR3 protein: CASRPTGHEAFF

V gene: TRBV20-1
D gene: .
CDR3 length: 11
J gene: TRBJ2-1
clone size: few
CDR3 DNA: TGCAGTGCTAAGGGCTACAATGAGCAGTTCTTC
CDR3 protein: CSAKGYNEQFF

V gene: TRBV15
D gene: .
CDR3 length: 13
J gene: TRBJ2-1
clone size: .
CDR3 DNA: TGTGCCACCAGCCGACCCTCCTACAATGAGCAGTTCTTC
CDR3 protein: CATSRPSYNEQFF

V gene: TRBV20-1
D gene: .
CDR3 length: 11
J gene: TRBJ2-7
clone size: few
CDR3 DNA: TGCAGTGCGGGAACAGGCTACGAGCAGTACTTC
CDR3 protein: CSAGTGYEQYF

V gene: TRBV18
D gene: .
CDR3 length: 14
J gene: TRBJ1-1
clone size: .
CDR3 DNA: TGTGCCAGCTCACCAATCGAGGAAGGCACTGAAGCTTTCTTT
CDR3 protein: CASSPIEEGTEAFF

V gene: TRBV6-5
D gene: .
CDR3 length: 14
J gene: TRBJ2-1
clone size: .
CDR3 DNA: TGTGCCAGCAGTTACTCGTATAGGTTAAATGAGCAGTTCTTC
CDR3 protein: CASSYSYRLNEQFF

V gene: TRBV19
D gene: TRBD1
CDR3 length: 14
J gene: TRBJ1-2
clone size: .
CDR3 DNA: TGTGCCAGTAGGAAGGACAGGGGGAACTATGGCTACACCTTC
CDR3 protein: CASRKDRGNYGYTF

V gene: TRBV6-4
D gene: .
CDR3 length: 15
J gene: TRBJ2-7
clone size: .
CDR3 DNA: TGTGCCAGCAGTGACTCAGTTAAGCTAGCGTACGAGCAGTACTTC
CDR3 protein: CASSDSVKLAYEQYF

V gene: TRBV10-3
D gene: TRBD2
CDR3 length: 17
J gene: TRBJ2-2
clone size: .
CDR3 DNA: TGTGCCATCAGTGGGGTAGCGGGAGGCTCGGACACCGGGGAGCTGTTTTTT
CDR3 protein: CAISGVAGGSDTGELFF

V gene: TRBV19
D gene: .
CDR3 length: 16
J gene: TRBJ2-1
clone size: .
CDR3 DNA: TGTGCCAGTAGTATCCCGAGAGGGGATCCCTACAATGAGCAGTTCTTC
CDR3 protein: CASSIPRGDPYNEQFF

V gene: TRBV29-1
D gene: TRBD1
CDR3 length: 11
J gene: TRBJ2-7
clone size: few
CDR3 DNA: TGCAGCGTGGGGGACAGACGCGAGCAGTACTTC
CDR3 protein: CSVGDRREQYF

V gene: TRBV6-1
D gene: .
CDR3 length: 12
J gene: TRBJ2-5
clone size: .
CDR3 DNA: TGTGCCAGCAGGCAGGGGGGAGAGACCCAGTACTTC
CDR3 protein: CASRQGGETQYF

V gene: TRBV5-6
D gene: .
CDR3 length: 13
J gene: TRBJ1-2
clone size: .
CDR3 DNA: TGTGCCAGCAGCTTAAACCGAAAAACTGGCCGGCAATTC
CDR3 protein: CASSLNRKTGRQF

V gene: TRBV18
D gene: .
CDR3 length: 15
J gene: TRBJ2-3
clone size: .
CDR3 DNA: TGTGCCAGCTCACAACTAAGCCAAGGGGGAGATACGCAGTATTTT
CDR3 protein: CASSQLSQGGDTQYF

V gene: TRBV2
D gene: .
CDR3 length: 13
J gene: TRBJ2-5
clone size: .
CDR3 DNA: TGTGCCAGCAGTGGTGGCGTCCAAGAGACCCAGTACTTC
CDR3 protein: CASSGGVQETQYF

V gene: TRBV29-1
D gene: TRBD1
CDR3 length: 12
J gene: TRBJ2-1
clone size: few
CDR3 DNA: TGCAGCGCCGGGACAGGGTGGAATGAGCAGTTCTTC
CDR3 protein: CSAGTGWNEQFF

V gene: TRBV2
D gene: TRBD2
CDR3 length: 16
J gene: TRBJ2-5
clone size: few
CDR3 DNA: TGTGCCAGCAGCAGATGGGCTAGCGGGAGCCTGCAGGCCCAGTACTTC
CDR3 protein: CASSRWASGSLQAQYF

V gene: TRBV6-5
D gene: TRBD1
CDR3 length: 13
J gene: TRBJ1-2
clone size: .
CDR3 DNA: TGTGCCAGCAGTCACAGGGGTAGAGATGGCTACACCTTC
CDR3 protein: CASSHRGRDGYTF

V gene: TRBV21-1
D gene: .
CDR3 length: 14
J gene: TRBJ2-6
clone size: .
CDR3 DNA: TGTGCCAGCAATGACAGCTCTGGGGCCAACGTCCTGACTTTC
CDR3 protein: CASNDSSGANVLTF

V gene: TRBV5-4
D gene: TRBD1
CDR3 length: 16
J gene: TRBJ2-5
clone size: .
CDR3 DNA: TGTGCCAGCAGCAAGGGCGCGGGGACAGGCCAAGAGACCCAGTACTTC
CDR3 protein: CASSKGAGTGQETQYF

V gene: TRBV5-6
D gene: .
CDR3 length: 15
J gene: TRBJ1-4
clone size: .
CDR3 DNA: TGTGCCAGCAGCTTAAGAGGGTCAACTAATGAAAAACTGTTTTTT
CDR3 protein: CASSLRGSTNEKLFF

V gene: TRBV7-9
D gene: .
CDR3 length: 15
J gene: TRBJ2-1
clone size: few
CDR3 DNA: TGTGCCAGCAGCTTTAGTGCTTTGGCGAACAATGAGCAGTTCTTC
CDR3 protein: CASSFSALANNEQFF

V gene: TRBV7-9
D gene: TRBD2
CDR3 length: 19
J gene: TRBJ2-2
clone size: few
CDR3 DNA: TGTGCCAGCAGCGACCGACTAGCGGGAGGGCCTCTCGACACCGGGGAGCTGTTTTTT
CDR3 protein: CASSDRLAGGPLDTGELFF

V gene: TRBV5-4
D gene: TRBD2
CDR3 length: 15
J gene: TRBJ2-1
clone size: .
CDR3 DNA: TGTGCCAGCAGCTTCCGACTAGCGTCCTACAATGAGCAGTTCTTC
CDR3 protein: CASSFRLASYNEQFF

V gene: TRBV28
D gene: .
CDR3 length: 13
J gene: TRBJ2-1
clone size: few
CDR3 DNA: TGTGCCAGCAGGTCGGGAGCTTACAATGAGCAGTTCTTC
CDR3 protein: CASRSGAYNEQFF

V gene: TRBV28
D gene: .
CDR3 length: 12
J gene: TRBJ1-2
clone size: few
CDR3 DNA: TGTGCCAGCAGTGCCGGGGCCTATGGCTACACCTTC
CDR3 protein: CASSAGAYGYTF

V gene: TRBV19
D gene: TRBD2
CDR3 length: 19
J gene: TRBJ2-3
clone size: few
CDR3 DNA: TGTGCCAGTAGTATGGGGCCCGGACTAGCGGCCCCAAGCACAGATACGCAGTATTTT
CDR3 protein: CASSMGPGLAAPSTDTQYF

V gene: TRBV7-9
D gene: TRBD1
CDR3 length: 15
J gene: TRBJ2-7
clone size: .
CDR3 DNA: TGTGCCAGCAGCTCCAGGACAGGGGGGTCCTACGAGCAGTACTTC
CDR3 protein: CASSSRTGGSYEQYF

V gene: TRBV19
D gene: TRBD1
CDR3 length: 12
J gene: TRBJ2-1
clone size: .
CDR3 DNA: TGTGCCAGTAGTAACAGGGGGAATGAGCAGTTCTTC
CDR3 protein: CASSNRGNEQFF

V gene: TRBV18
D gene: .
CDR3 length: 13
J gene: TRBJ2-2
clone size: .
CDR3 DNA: TGTGCCAGCTCACCACCCCCAACCGGGGAGCTGTTTTTT
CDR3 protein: CASSPPPTGELFF

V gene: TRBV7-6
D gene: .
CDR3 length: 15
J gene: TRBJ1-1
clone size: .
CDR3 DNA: TGTGCCAGCAGCTTAGCGGCGACTCCACACACTGAAGCTTTCTTT
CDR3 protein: CASSLAATPHTEAFF

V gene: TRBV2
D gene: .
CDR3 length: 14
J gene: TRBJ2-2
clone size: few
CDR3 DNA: TGTGCCAGCAGTGACAGTTTTAGCACCGGGGAGCTGTTTTTT
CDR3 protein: CASSDSFSTGELFF

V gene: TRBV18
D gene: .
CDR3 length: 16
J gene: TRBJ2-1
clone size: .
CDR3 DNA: TGTGCCAGCTCACCGCGGTCGAGGGCCGAAGGGTATGAGCAGTTCTTC
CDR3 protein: CASSPRSRAEGYEQFF

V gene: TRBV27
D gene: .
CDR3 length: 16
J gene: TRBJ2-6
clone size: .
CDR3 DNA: TGTGCCAGCAGTTCCTCGTTCCGCTCTGGGGCCAACGTCCTGACTTTC
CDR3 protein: CASSSSFRSGANVLTF

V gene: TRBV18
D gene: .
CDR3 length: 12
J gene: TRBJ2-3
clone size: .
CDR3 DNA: TGTGCCAGCTCACCATCGGGGGATACGCAGTATTTT
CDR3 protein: CASSPSGDTQYF

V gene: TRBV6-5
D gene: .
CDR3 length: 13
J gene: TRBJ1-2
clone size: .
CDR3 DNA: TGTGCCAGCAGTTACACCCTAGGCTATGGCTACACCTTC
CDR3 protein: CASSYTLGYGYTF

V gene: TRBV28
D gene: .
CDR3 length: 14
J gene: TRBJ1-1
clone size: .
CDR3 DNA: TGTGCCAGCAGGCCTGGGACAAGGAACACTGAAGCTTTCTTT
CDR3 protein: CASRPGTRNTEAFF

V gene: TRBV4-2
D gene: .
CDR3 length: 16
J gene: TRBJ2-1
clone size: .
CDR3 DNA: TGTGCCAGCAGCCAAGGCTGGGGGAGAGGGTCGGATGAGCAGTTCTTC
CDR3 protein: CASSQGWGRGSDEQFF

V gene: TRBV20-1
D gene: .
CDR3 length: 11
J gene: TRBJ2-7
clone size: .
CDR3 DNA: TGCAGCCCGGGACCGTCGCACGAGCAGTACTTC
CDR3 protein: CSPGPSHEQYF

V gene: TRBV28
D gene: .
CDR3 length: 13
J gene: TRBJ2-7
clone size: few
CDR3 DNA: TGTGCCTCCCGTACTGGCAGCTCCTACGAGCAGTACTTC
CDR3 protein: CASRTGSSYEQYF

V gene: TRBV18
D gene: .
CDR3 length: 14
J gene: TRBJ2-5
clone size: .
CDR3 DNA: TGTGCCAGCTCGCCGGGAACAAACGGGGAGACCCAGTACTTC
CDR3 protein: CASSPGTNGETQYF

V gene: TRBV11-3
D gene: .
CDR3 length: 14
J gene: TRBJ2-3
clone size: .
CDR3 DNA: TGTGCCAGCAGCTTAGGCGGGAGCACAGATACGCAGTATTTT
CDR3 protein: CASSLGGSTDTQYF

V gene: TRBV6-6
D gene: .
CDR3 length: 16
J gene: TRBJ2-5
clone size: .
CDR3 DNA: TGTGCCAGCAGTGCGACTAGTCGGTACAACCAAGAGACCCAGTACTTC
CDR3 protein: CASSATSRYNQETQYF

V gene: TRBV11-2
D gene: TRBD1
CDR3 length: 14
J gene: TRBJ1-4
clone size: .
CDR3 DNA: TGTGCCAGCAGCTTCGGACAGGGGCTTGAAAAACTGTTTTTT
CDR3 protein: CASSFGQGLEKLFF

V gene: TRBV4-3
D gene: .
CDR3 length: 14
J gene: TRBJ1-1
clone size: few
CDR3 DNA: TGCGCCAGCAGCCGACAACGGACAGACAAAGAAGCTTTCTTT
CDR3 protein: CASSRQRTDKEAFF

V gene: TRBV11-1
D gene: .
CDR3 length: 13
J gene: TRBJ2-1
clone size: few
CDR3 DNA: TGTGCCAGCATGGGAGGCACCTACAATGAGCAGTTCTTC
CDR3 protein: CASMGGTYNEQFF

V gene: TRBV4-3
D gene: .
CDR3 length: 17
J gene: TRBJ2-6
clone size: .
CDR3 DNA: TGCGCCAGCAGCCAAGTATACACAGGTCGAGGGGCCAACGTCCTGACTTTC
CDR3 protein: CASSQVYTGRGANVLTF

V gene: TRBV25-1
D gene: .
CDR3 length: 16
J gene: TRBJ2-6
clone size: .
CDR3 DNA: TGTGCCAGCAGTCACAGGGTTTCGGCTGGGGCCAACGTCCTGACTTTC
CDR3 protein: CASSHRVSAGANVLTF